What follows are 28 T cell receptor beta chains derived from one specimen sequenced in a study of neurological immune-mediated disorders. Time point of the sample: longitudinal time-point 1 (baseline). MiXCR was run by TCRdb on the 5' RACE reads, yielding one entry per CDR3 protein. The table includes around 71,000 distinct CDR3 sequences, 12% to 15% detected once. Source material: PBMCs. These receptors were collected from a female donor with HTLV-1-associated myelopathy (HAM/TSP).

Concerning this clonotype itself: Being one base from a much bigger clone, this may be a read error. The chain has TRBV11-3 and TRBJ1-1, with D unclear. Germline loops: CDR1 SGHNT, CDR2 YENEEA. V was shortened by 4 bases and J by 1 base, with 7 bases between the two germline ends. CDR3 size: 13 residues. CDR3 in amino acids: CASSSEPNTEAFF. The CDR3 coding sequence is TGTGCCAGCAGCTCGGAACCGAACACTGAAGCTTTCTTT. The full variable domain, its missing parts supplied by reference TRBV11-3 and TRBJ1-1, is EAGVVQSPRYKIIEKKQPVAFWCNPISGHNTLYWYLQNLGQGPELLIRYENEEAVDDSQLPKDRFSAERLKGVDSTLKIQPAELGDSAVYLCASSSEPNTEAFFGQGTRLTVV.

This clonotype was counted ten times or more. V is TRBV9 and J is TRBJ1-5, with 9 bases fitting TRBD1. Trimming at V came to 2 bases and at J to 2 bases, leaving 8 bases not matched to a gene. This CDR3 region has 17 residues. CDR1 and CDR2 from the germline V gene are SGDLS and YYNGEE. The CDR3 reads CASSVINRGPGNQPQHF. In DNA, the CDR3 is TGTGCCAGCAGCGTTATCAACAGGGGGCCTGGCAATCAGCCCCAGCATTTT.

This clonotype was seen ten or more times. V usage is TRBV5-1 and J usage is TRBJ2-7; possibly TRBD1 or TRBD2 for D (5 bases each). Per germline, CDR1 SGHRS and CDR2 YFSETQ. This CDR3 is 13 amino acids long. Trimming cost V 4 bases and J 7 bases, with 15 bases left between them. CDR3 in DNA: TGCGCCAGCAGCCTCGGGGACCATAGAGAGCAGTACTTC. The encoded protein is CASSLGDHREQYF.

This clonotype occurred many times. CDR3 nucleotide sequence: TGTGCCATCAGTGATCACCGGGACTACCGATACAATGAGCAGTTCTTC. This encodes CAISDHRDYRYNEQFF. The rearrangement links TRBV10-3 to TRBJ2-1; 7 bases map to TRBD2. Per the germline V gene, CDR1 is ENHRY and CDR2 is SYGVKD. With 3 bases clipped from V and 4 bases from J, the junction kept 9 bases outside the gene matches. The CDR3 spans 16 residues.

This clonotype was recorded at least ten times. The V and J genes are TRBV29-1 and TRBJ1-2; D might be TRBD1 (6 bases). Germline V lookup: CDR1 SQVTM, CDR2 ANQGSEA. The V gene lost 8 bases and the J gene lost 6 bases, with 19 bases spanning the gap. The CDR3 sequence is 13 residues long. CDR3 nucleotides: TGCAGCTCACAAGGGGGGCTGGCGAATGGCTACACCTTC. Its protein product is CSSQGGLANGYTF.

A remark on this clonotype: This may be a read error: a much more frequent sequence differs by one nucleotide. The chain links TRBV5-6 to TRBJ1-5, with D tentatively TRBD1 (5 bases). This CDR3 contains 15 residues. Germline V gene sequence: CDR1 SGHDT, CDR2 YYEEEE. V lost 4 bases to trimming and J lost 1 base, with 12 bases between them. CDR3 sequence (DNA): TGTGCCAGCAGCAGGGGAAAGGGGAGCAATCAGCCCCAGCATTTT. Translated: CASSRGKGSNQPQHF. Together with reference TRBV5-6 and TRBJ1-5, the CDR3 gives the full variable domain: DAGVTQSPTHLIKTRGQQVTLRCSPKSGHDTVSWYQQALGQGPQFIFQYYEEEERQRGNFPDRFSGHQFPNYSSELNVNALLLGDSALYLCASSRGKGSNQPQHFGDGTRLSIL.

Ten or more counts support this clonotype. The rearrangement uses TRBV5-6 and TRBJ2-4; 9 bases agree with TRBD1. The CDR3 has 17 amino acids. With V trimmed by 3 bases and J by 0 bases, 7 bases remained unmatched. Germline loops: CDR1 SGHDT, CDR2 YYEEEE. The CDR3 sequence is CASSWGTGSLAKNIQYF. As DNA, the CDR3 is TGTGCCAGCAGCTGGGGGACAGGGAGCTTAGCCAAAAACATTCAGTACTTC.

This clonotype was seen ten or more times. The genes are TRBV7-2 and TRBJ2-1; TRBD2 matches 9 bases. CDR3 size: 14 residues. Trimming removed 2 bases from V and 7 bases from J; junction bases left unmatched: 3. The germline gives CDR1 SGHTA, CDR2 FQGNSA. This CDR3 is CASSLSLAGNEQFF. The CDR3 DNA sequence: TGTGCCAGCAGCTTAAGCCTAGCGGGGAATGAGCAGTTCTTC.

This clonotype was seen at least ten times. This rearrangement joins TRBV11-2 to TRBJ2-1, with 7 nucleotides matching TRBD2. The CDR3 is 13 amino acids. Losses at the gene ends were 8 bases for V and 4 bases for J; bases not matched to a gene: 5. In germline, CDR1 is SGHAT, CDR2 FQNNGV. CDR3 DNA sequence: TGTGCCAGCCAGCGGGGACCATACAATGAGCAGTTCTTC. This codes for CASQRGPYNEQFF. The whole variable domain, filled in from reference TRBV11-2 and TRBJ2-1, reads EAGVAQSPRYKIIEKRQSVAFWCNPISGHATLYWYQQILGQGPKLLIQFQNNGVVDDSQLPKDRFSAERLKGVDSTLKIQPAKLEDSAVYLCASQRGPYNEQFFGPGTRLTVL.

This clonotype came up many times. The chain is built from TRBV11-2 and TRBJ1-1; a possible D gene is TRBD1 (5 bases). CDR1 is SGHAT, CDR2 FQNNGV, per germline. The CDR3 consists of 13 residues. Trimming stripped 0 bases from V and 10 bases from J, with 12 bases between. The CDR3 nucleotides are TGTGCCAGCAGCTTAGAGACTCAGGGTTCAGCTTTCTTT. The encoded protein is CASSLETQGSAFF.

This clonotype was observed at least ten times. The chain recombines TRBV27 with TRBJ1-2, with a tentative D call TRBD1 (6 bases). Trimming removed 7 bases from V and 5 bases from J, with 20 bases in between. Germline V gene data show CDR1 as MNHEY and CDR2 as SMNVEV (reference sequence). The CDR3 is made up of 15 amino acids. As DNA, the CDR3 is TGTGCCAGCACCTTTTTGGGGGGCGGGAGTTATGGCTACACCTTC. This gives the protein CASTFLGGGSYGYTF.

This clonotype was counted many times. The chain joins TRBV7-3 to TRBJ2-1, with D possibly matching TRBD2 (5 bases). V gave up 4 bases and J gave up 5 bases, with 15 bases separating them. This CDR3 comprises 15 residues. The germline V gene has CDR1 SGHTA and CDR2 FQGTGA. The CDR3 DNA reads TGTGCCAGCAGCTCTTCGTGGGCTAGCAACAATGAGCAGTTCTTC. Translation gives CASSSSWASNNEQFF.

Many counts were recorded for this clonotype. The genes are TRBV6-1 and TRBJ2-6, with D hard to call. Germline loops: CDR1 MNHNS, CDR2 SASEGT. Deletions cut 6 bases from V and 0 bases from J, with 12 bases between. This CDR3 region has 16 residues. The CDR3: CASRTGALSGANVLTF. In DNA form, the CDR3 reads TGTGCCAGCAGAACCGGAGCCCTCTCTGGGGCCAACGTCCTGACTTTC.

This chain uses TRBV6-5 with TRBJ1-1, with D unclear. CDR1 is MNHEY and CDR2 is SVGAGI in the germline V gene. The V end was cut by 3 bases, the J end by 2 bases, with 7 bases between. The CDR3 extends over 13 amino acids. The CDR3 bases are TGTGCCAGCAGTTATTTGGATAACACTGAAGCTTTCTTT. It specifies CASSYLDNTEAFF.

In its sample, this clonotype was seen many times. V usage is TRBV5-1 and J usage is TRBJ2-1, with 9 bases fitting TRBD1. The V segment lost 3 bases and the J segment 2 bases; nucleotides outside the gene matches: 15. The CDR3 contains 19 residues. Per the germline V gene, CDR1 is SGHRS and CDR2 is YFSETQ. CDR3 residues: CASSYRWTGVLQPYNEQFF. The CDR3, as DNA: TGCGCCAGCAGCTATCGCTGGACAGGGGTCCTCCAGCCCTACAATGAGCAGTTCTTC.

This clonotype was found many times. The chain is built from TRBV6-6 and TRBJ1-5; D is unclear. Trimming removed 2 bases from V and 4 bases from J, with 6 bases in between. Germline loops: CDR1 MNHNY, CDR2 SVGAGI (reference sequence). The CDR3 is made up of 13 amino acids. The CDR3 nucleotides read TGTGCCAGCAGTTACGATGGGAATCAGCCCCAGCATTTT. Amino acids: CASSYDGNQPQHF.

At least ten counts were recorded for this clonotype. This sequence joins TRBV7-9 and TRBJ1-2; TRBD1 agrees at 8 bases. Trimming took 4 bases from V and 8 from J; bases not matched to a gene: 3. This CDR3 is 12 amino acids long. The germline V gene encodes CDR1 SEHNR and CDR2 FQNEAQ (reference sequence). CDR3 protein: CASSSQGEGYTF. DNA for the CDR3: TGTGCCAGCAGCTCACAGGGGGAAGGCTACACCTTC.

Concerning this clonotype itself: The junction differs from germline at one of its ends, possibly a read error. The chain couples TRBV20-1 to TRBJ2-3; D is undetermined. CDR1 is DFQATT and CDR2 is SNEGSKA in the germline V gene (reference sequence). The CDR3 runs 11 residues. CDR3 DNA sequence: TGCAGTGCGATTCGCGCAGATATGCAGTATTTT. Translating gives CSAIRADMQYF.

This clonotype was found many times. This chain's CDR3 is CASSPLRGRETQYF. CDR3 DNA sequence: TGTGCCAGCAGCCCCCTCCGGGGGCGAGAGACCCAGTACTTC. The chain links TRBV5-5 to TRBJ2-5; TRBD1 or TRBD2 may be the D gene (6 bases each). CDR1 SGHKS and CDR2 YYEKEE come from the germline V gene (reference sequence). Trimming took 4 bases from V and 4 from J, leaving 14 bases between them. This CDR3 has 14 amino acids.

V and J are TRBV3-1 and TRBJ2-3, with D perhaps TRBD1 or TRBD2 (5 bases each). Trimming stripped 2 bases from V and 3 bases from J, with 15 bases between. The CDR3 sequence is 16 residues long. From germline, CDR1 is LGHDT and CDR2 YNNKEL (reference sequence). CDR3: CASSQPGTGRTDTQYF. The DNA for the CDR3 is TGTGCCAGCAGCCAACCCGGGACGGGAAGAACAGATACGCAGTATTTT.

This clonotype came up many times. The rearrangement joins TRBV6-5 to TRBJ2-5; TRBD2 agrees at 7 bases. V dropped 2 bases and J dropped 7; count of bases not matched to a gene: 4. The CDR3 is 13 amino acids. Germline values: CDR1 MNHEY, CDR2 SVGAGI. The CDR3 region has the DNA TGTGCCAGCAGTTACCCGGGGGGTCGGACCCAGTACTTC. As protein: CASSYPGGRTQYF.

The rearrangement uses TRBV5-1 and TRBJ1-5; maybe TRBD1 (6 bases). Trimming cost V 4 bases and J 3 bases, with 14 bases left between them. There are 15 residues in the CDR3. CDR1 SGHRS and CDR2 YFSETQ come from the germline V gene. The chain's CDR3 is CASSPTTGPNQPQHF. The CDR3 nucleotides are TGCGCCAGCAGCCCCACGACAGGTCCCAATCAGCCCCAGCATTTT.

The chain employs TRBV6-9 and TRBJ2-7; 7 positions agree with TRBD1. The germline V gene has CDR1 MNHGY and CDR2 SVAAGI. The V and J ends lost 9 bases and 3 bases, in that order; junction bases with no gene match: 14. The CDR3 has 15 residues. The CDR3 reads CARRDSAMCGYEQYF. For the CDR3, the DNA is TGTGCCAGACGGGACAGTGCTATGTGTGGCTACGAGCAGTACTTC.

The sample holds many counts of this clonotype. This rearrangement joins TRBV24-1 to TRBJ2-1; the D gene is possibly TRBD2 (6 bases). The germline V gene has CDR1 KGHDR and CDR2 SFDVKD. The CDR3 sequence is 14 residues long. Deletions cut 3 bases from V and 9 bases from J, with 14 bases between. The CDR3 DNA is TGTGCCACCAGTGATCCCGCGGGGTGGGGTGAGCAGTTCTTC. Translating gives CATSDPAGWGEQFF.

The V call is TRBV5-1, the J call TRBJ2-3; D uncertain. The V and J ends lost 4 bases and 3 bases respectively, with 15 bases between them. Germline CDR1 reads SGHRS; CDR2 reads YFSETQ. The CDR3 contains 15 residues. CDR3 DNA sequence: TGCGCCAGCAGCATGGCCAGGCAGTTAACAGATACGCAGTATTTT. It encodes CASSMARQLTDTQYF. Filled out from reference TRBV5-1 and TRBJ2-3, the complete variable domain reads KAGVTQTPRYLIKTRGQQVTLSCSPISGHRSVSWYQQTPGQGLQFLFEYFSETQRNKGNFPGRFSGRQFSNSRSEMNVSTLELGDSALYLCASSMARQLTDTQYFGPGTRLTVL.

This clonotype has ten or more counts. The gene calls are TRBV5-1 and TRBJ1-4; D call uncertain. This CDR3 is 13 amino acids long. Trimming took off 0 bases at V and 7 bases at J, with 7 bases between the two ends. Germline loops: CDR1 SGHRS, CDR2 YFSETQ. This CDR3 reads CASSLATGEKLFF. As DNA, the CDR3 is TGCGCCAGCAGCTTGGCGACGGGTGAAAAACTGTTTTTT. Filled out from reference TRBV5-1 and TRBJ1-4, the complete variable domain reads KAGVTQTPRYLIKTRGQQVTLSCSPISGHRSVSWYQQTPGQGLQFLFEYFSETQRNKGNFPGRFSGRQFSNSRSEMNVSTLELGDSALYLCASSLATGEKLFFGSGTQLSVL.

This clonotype showed up just a few times. This rearrangement joins TRBV6-1 to TRBJ1-2; D remains unclear. The germline V gene encodes CDR1 MNHNS and CDR2 SASEGT. The CDR3 sequence is 14 residues long. V was shortened by 0 bases and J by 7 bases, with 12 bases between the two germline ends. The CDR3 sequence: CASSEAEGSLGYTF. In DNA form, the CDR3 reads TGTGCCAGCAGTGAAGCGGAAGGTTCCCTTGGCTACACCTTC.

This clonotype was counted many times. The chain joins TRBV5-1 to TRBJ1-5; D call uncertain. Germline V CDR1 and CDR2: SGHRS, YFSETQ. Trimming cost V 4 bases and J 2 bases, with 13 bases left between them. The CDR3 consists of 15 residues. The CDR3 nucleotides read TGCGCCAGCAGCCCCAGACCCGAGGGCAATCAGCCCCAGCATTTT. Protein: CASSPRPEGNQPQHF.